The sequence of this TCR beta chain was determined in a study of low-dose radiotherapy and immunotherapy resistance in tumors. At the level of the study: Cyclophosphamide was given intravenously at 200 mg/m2 every two weeks, and each dose came one day before radiation and immunotherapy.

Patients who could take part had advanced solid tumors with no tumor-infiltrating lymphocytes. V lost 2 bases and J 10 bases, leaving 13 bases between the germline ends. Germline V gene data show CDR1 as SGHRS and CDR2 as YFSETQ. The CDR3 consists of 14 residues. With TRAV- and TRBV-specific primers, first-strand cDNA was made, covering the alpha and beta chains. A roughly 21-cycle PCR with a constant-region primer and V-primer adapter amplified TCRs. MiXCR, applied by TCRdb to the reads, yields one record per CDR3 protein. Of 13,000 or so distinct CDR3 sequences listed, about 74% are singletons. The clonotype was recovered from a human donor with advanced metastatic prostate, ovarian, gallbladder or colorectal cancer (not recorded which). This table probably holds off-target reads from a library built for another chain. The rearrangement joins TRBV5-1 to TRBJ1-6; D may be TRBD1 (5 bases). The CDR3 spells CASSLVTGDSPLHF. The CDR3 DNA reads as TGCGCCAGCAGCTTAGTTACGGGGGACTCACCCCTCCACTTT.